The T cell receptor (beta chain) described here comes from a study of T cells in localized non-small cell lung cancer. Generated by immunoSEQ multiplex PCR, the TCRdb table keeps only in-frame clones and is missing some. The table has more than 1,000 clones, about 20% seen once. Study-level results: Adjacent lung exhibited a median of about 50 among the 100 most abundant tumor clones. Of the tissues analyzed, uninvolved adjacent lung showed maximal T cell clonality, greater than tumor.

The J segment lost 7 bases and the V segment lost 5 bases, leaving 9 bases of the junction unmatched. The CDR3 contains 15 residues. Germline CDR1 reads MDHEN; CDR2 reads SYDVKM. Free of atypia, the adjacent lung was collected at least 2 cm away from the tumor margin. A remark on this clone: The target antigen is unknown.

The origin of this receptor is a man aged 40-75 years with stage I squamous cell lung carcinoma. The sequences come from normal lung tissue next to the tumor, collected before any cancer treatment. This sequence joins TRBV28 and TRBJ2-1; 9 positions agree with TRBD2. The CDR3 loop reads CASSPRGLARNEQFF. In DNA, the CDR3 is TGTGCCAGCAGTCCAAGGGGACTAGCTAGGAATGAGCAGTTCTTC.